Listed below are T cell receptor beta chains from one sample, sequenced in a study of blood T cell repertoires in COVID-19. The repertoire was sequenced with immunoSEQ multiplex PCR; TCRdb's copy has only in-frame clones and lacks some. The top ten hold 5% of the sample, which has 130,000 or so clones, roughly three quarters seen once. Sequenced input: peripheral blood. Receptors originate from a woman in her 70s with COVID-19, enrolled during active disease. The CDR3 runs from the conserved cysteine through the conserved F or W. A D gene is named only where the DNA matches it firmly.

V: TRBV4-2; J: TRBJ2-4; D: TRBD1; CDR3: CASSPGQGQNIQYF
V: TRBV27; J: TRBJ2-1; D: TRBD2; CDR3: CASSFSGGYNEQFF
V: TRBV30; J: TRBJ1-3; D: -; CDR3: CAWSLERVPIYF
V: TRBV3-1/TRBV3-2; J: TRBJ2-3; D: TRBD1; CDR3: CASSRQGLGTDTQYF
V: TRBV12-3/TRBV12-4; J: TRBJ2-7; D: -; CDR3: CASSQNRGEQYF
V: TRBV19; J: TRBJ2-5; D: TRBD2; CDR3: CASSIANQGGGSKTQYF
V: TRBV10-3; J: TRBJ2-7; D: TRBD1; CDR3: CAISPGTGREQYF
V: TRBV24-1; J: TRBJ1-5; D: TRBD1; CDR3: CATSDRTGGSNQPQHF
V: TRBV7-9; J: TRBJ1-4; D: -; CDR3: CASSLVQSKLFF
V: TRBV4-1; J: TRBJ2-2; D: -; CDR3: CASSQDIIGGLNTGELFF
V: TRBV15; J: TRBJ1-4; D: -; CDR3: CATSDWGTLGEKLFF
V: TRBV19; J: TRBJ1-1; D: TRBD1; CDR3: CASSSLGTAKVGTEAFF
V: TRBV24-1; J: TRBJ2-1; D: TRBD1; CDR3: CATGDSSYNEQFF
V: TRBV5-1; J: TRBJ2-6; D: -; CDR3: CASSLGVTGANVLTF
V: TRBV18; J: TRBJ2-3; D: -; CDR3: CASSRRSDTDTQYF
V: TRBV2; J: TRBJ1-6; D: -; CDR3: CASSDRQTRVGSPLHF
V: TRBV6-6; J: TRBJ2-1; D: TRBD1; CDR3: CASRAGTGGNEQFF
V: TRBV6-2/TRBV6-3; J: TRBJ2-1; D: TRBD1; CDR3: CASSHRTGGYNEQFF
V: TRBV3-1/TRBV3-2; J: TRBJ1-4; D: -; CDR3: CASSSHGGAREKLFF
V: TRBV5-6; J: TRBJ1-5; D: -; CDR3: CASSTVSNQPQHF
V: TRBV27; J: TRBJ1-4; D: -; CDR3: CASSGRRTNEKLFF
V: TRBV4-1; J: TRBJ2-1; D: -; CDR3: CASSQGAGVSYNEQFF
V: TRBV21-1; J: TRBJ2-6; D: -; CDR3: CASSTNNRDTKKSSGANVLTF
V: TRBV7-2; J: TRBJ1-2; D: -; CDR3: CASSLNTGTVGGYTF
V: TRBV28; J: TRBJ1-3; D: -; CDR3: CASRSTAAGNTIYF
V: TRBV19; J: TRBJ2-3; D: TRBD2; CDR3: CASSPAGPGDTQYF
V: TRBV7-3; J: TRBJ2-3; D: TRBD2; CDR3: CASSLAGGSTDTQYF
V: TRBV2; J: TRBJ2-5; D: TRBD2; CDR3: CASTEPGTFGGSQETQYF
V: TRBV18; J: TRBJ2-1; D: TRBD2; CDR3: CASSPSGLAGVSEQFF
V: TRBV20-1; J: TRBJ2-7; D: TRBD2; CDR3: CSATMGGEQYF
V: TRBV30; J: TRBJ2-1; D: -; CDR3: CAWSRSPGQGYLNEQFF
V: TRBV5-1; J: TRBJ2-1; D: TRBD2; CDR3: CASSLVAGGLGEQFF
V: TRBV7-8; J: TRBJ2-7; D: -; CDR3: CASSLAGTTYEQYF
V: TRBV6-5; J: TRBJ2-3; D: -; CDR3: CASRASTDTQYF
V: TRBV19; J: TRBJ1-6; D: -; CDR3: CASSISPEEALHF
V: TRBV5-1; J: TRBJ2-1; D: TRBD2; CDR3: CASSSLAGPNGEQFF
V: TRBV6-1; J: TRBJ1-2; D: TRBD1; CDR3: CASSEAGTGFGYTF
V: TRBV5-1; J: TRBJ1-6; D: TRBD1; CDR3: CASSLGTGDSPLHF
V: TRBV5-4; J: TRBJ1-1; D: TRBD1; CDR3: CASSLQGAIVAEAFF